These T cell receptor beta chains were read from a single sample in a study of T cells in localized non-small cell lung cancer. Profiling relied on immunoSEQ multiplex PCR, and the TCRdb table lists in-frame clones only, not all of them. The profile shows some 64,000 clones, 85% to 90% of them singletons. This material consisted of peripheral blood, taken before any cancer treatment. The receptors come from a woman between 35 and 75 years old with stage I lung adenocarcinoma. CDR3s include the opening cysteine and the closing phenylalanine or tryptophan. The order of the fields is J gene, clone size, V gene, D gene, CDR3 DNA, CDR3 protein. The D gene is left open where the match is weak. Some rows have no size entry. The others give once, few or many, or a class for an expanded clone.

j_call: TRBJ1-1; clone_size: NA; v_call: TRBV11-2; d_call: NA; cdr3_nt: TGTGCCAGCAGCTCCGGGAATGAAGCTTTCTTT; cdr3_aa: CASSSGNEAFF
j_call: TRBJ2-5; clone_size: NA; v_call: TRBV18; d_call: TRBD2; cdr3_nt: TGTGCCAGCTCGCCCTGGGCGGGGGAGGAGACCCAGTACTTC; cdr3_aa: CASSPWAGEETQYF
j_call: TRBJ2-7; clone_size: NA; v_call: TRBV4-2; d_call: NA; cdr3_nt: TGTGCCAGCAGCCAAGAAGCCGCCTTACAGAGGACGGCCTACGAGCAGTACTTC; cdr3_aa: CASSQEAALQRTAYEQYF
j_call: TRBJ1-2; clone_size: NA; v_call: TRBV5-1; d_call: TRBD1; cdr3_nt: TGCGCCAGCGGCCCGACAGGGGACTATGGCTACACCTTC; cdr3_aa: CASGPTGDYGYTF
j_call: TRBJ1-1; clone_size: NA; v_call: TRBV2; d_call: NA; cdr3_nt: TGTGCCAGCAGGGATGGTGGTAACACTGAAGCTTTCTTT; cdr3_aa: CASRDGGNTEAFF
j_call: TRBJ2-5; clone_size: NA; v_call: TRBV19; d_call: TRBD1; cdr3_nt: TGTGCCAGTAGTAGGACAGGGGGACCAGAGACCCAGTACTTC; cdr3_aa: CASSRTGGPETQYF
j_call: TRBJ2-5; clone_size: NA; v_call: TRBV5-1; d_call: NA; cdr3_nt: TGCGCCAGCAGCCGAGGGGGTTCTACAAACGGAGGGACCCAGTACTTC; cdr3_aa: CASSRGGSTNGGTQYF
j_call: TRBJ2-1; clone_size: few; v_call: TRBV4-3; d_call: TRBD2; cdr3_nt: TGCGCCAGCAGCCAAGGGACTAGCGGTTACAATGAGCAGTTCTTC; cdr3_aa: CASSQGTSGYNEQFF
j_call: TRBJ1-1; clone_size: NA; v_call: TRBV6-1; d_call: TRBD1; cdr3_nt: TGTGCCAGCAGTGATTATTCAGGGGGGGACACTGAAGCTTTCTTT; cdr3_aa: CASSDYSGGDTEAFF
j_call: TRBJ1-1; clone_size: NA; v_call: TRBV27; d_call: NA; cdr3_nt: TGTGCCAGCAGTTTATTCGGGGTTTACACTGAAGCTTTCTTT; cdr3_aa: CASSLFGVYTEAFF
j_call: TRBJ2-6; clone_size: NA; v_call: TRBV27; d_call: TRBD1; cdr3_nt: TGTGCCAGCAGTTTACGGAGACAGGGGGCGGGAGGGGCCAACGTCCTGACTTTC; cdr3_aa: CASSLRRQGAGGANVLTF
j_call: TRBJ1-3; clone_size: NA; v_call: TRBV7-2; d_call: NA; cdr3_nt: TGTGCCAGCAGCTCCGGACCGCGAGGGCTCTCTGGAAACACCATATATTTT; cdr3_aa: CASSSGPRGLSGNTIYF
j_call: TRBJ1-1; clone_size: NA; v_call: TRBV18; d_call: NA; cdr3_nt: TGTGCCAGCTCACCTCCCGGGACACGGAACACTGAAGCTTTCTTT; cdr3_aa: CASSPPGTRNTEAFF
j_call: TRBJ2-7; clone_size: NA; v_call: TRBV19; d_call: NA; cdr3_nt: TGTGCCAGTAGTATAGGACCGCTGAGCTCCTACGAGCAGTACTTC; cdr3_aa: CASSIGPLSSYEQYF
j_call: TRBJ1-1; clone_size: NA; v_call: TRBV7-3; d_call: NA; cdr3_nt: TGTGCCAGCAGCTCCCGGACTGGGAACACTGAAGCTTTCTTT; cdr3_aa: CASSSRTGNTEAFF
j_call: TRBJ1-1; clone_size: NA; v_call: TRBV20-1; d_call: NA; cdr3_nt: TGCAGTGCTAGAGATCAGGGGACTCCTTTT; cdr3_aa: CSARDQGTPF
j_call: TRBJ1-1; clone_size: NA; v_call: TRBV19; d_call: TRBD1; cdr3_nt: TGTGCCAGTAGGAACCTGACAGGGGCGGTCGGAGCTTTCTTT; cdr3_aa: CASRNLTGAVGAFF
j_call: TRBJ2-7; clone_size: NA; v_call: TRBV11-2; d_call: NA; cdr3_nt: TGTGCCAGCAGCTTAGATCTGGGAGACGAGCAGTACTTC; cdr3_aa: CASSLDLGDEQYF
j_call: TRBJ2-7; clone_size: NA; v_call: TRBV18; d_call: NA; cdr3_nt: TGTGCCAGCTCACCAAACAGTCCCTACGAGCAGTACTTC; cdr3_aa: CASSPNSPYEQYF
j_call: TRBJ1-5; clone_size: NA; v_call: TRBV6-5; d_call: NA; cdr3_nt: TGTGCCAGCAGTTCCAGTAGCAATCAGCCCCAGCATTTT; cdr3_aa: CASSSSSNQPQHF
j_call: TRBJ1-2; clone_size: NA; v_call: TRBV19; d_call: NA; cdr3_nt: TGTGCCAGTAGTATGTCCTTAAGGGACACAAAGAGGGATGGCTACACCTTC; cdr3_aa: CASSMSLRDTKRDGYTF
j_call: TRBJ2-7; clone_size: NA; v_call: TRBV19; d_call: NA; cdr3_nt: TGTGCCAGTAGCCGCCAGAGTGGTTCCGGGTACGAGCAGTACTTC; cdr3_aa: CASSRQSGSGYEQYF